The entry that follows covers one T cell receptor (beta chain) sequence. The data were obtained in a study of blood T cell repertoires in COVID-19. Study information: The United States, Italy and Spain were the sources of the acute and convalescent COVID-19 samples. T cells, B-cell-depleted T cells, or PBMCs supplied cDNA or gDNA.

Original processing notes: Quantification of nucleated cells was approximated via reference gene primer amplification. Sequencing used immunoSEQ multiplex PCR; TCRdb keeps in-frame clones, though not all of them. D and trimming come from the DNA, and the V and J calls and clone size come from that table. The table shows tens of thousands of clones, with 80% to 90% occurring only once. Sequencing was performed on peripheral blood. The receptor was derived from an older woman with COVID-19, enrolled during active disease.

The chain's CDR3 is CAWSVNRYYEQYF. The DNA of the CDR3 is TGTGCCTGGAGTGTTAACAGATACTACGAGCAGTACTTC. This chain links TRBV30 with TRBJ2-7, with D hard to call. The V end was cut by 0 bases, the J end by 3 bases, with 9 bases between. CDR1 is GTSNPN and CDR2 is SVGIG in the germline V gene (reference sequence). This CDR3 spans 13 amino acids.